Presented here are 32 T cell receptor beta chains from one specimen sequenced in a study of cytomegalovirus exposure and HLA in healthy donors. The PCR had 60 Vbeta and 13 Jbeta primers. The data were produced by immunoSEQ multiplex PCR, yet TCRdb's version contains in-frame clones alone and is incomplete. The data show 96,000 or so clones, roughly 74% seen once. The sequenced sample consisted of PBMCs. Receptor source: an older woman in good health and CMV-seropositive.

V usage is TRBV5-1 and J usage is TRBJ2-7; 7 bases fit TRBD1. The CDR3 is 14 amino acids. Unmatched junction bases numbered 12, after V lost 7 bases and J lost 5 bases. Looked up from germline, CDR1 is SGHRS and CDR2 is YFSETQ. This CDR3 reads CASGPRGSLDEQYF. CDR3 DNA sequence: TGCGCCAGCGGGCCCAGGGGGAGCCTCGACGAGCAGTACTTC.

This chain uses TRBV5-1 with TRBJ2-7; D call uncertain. The CDR3 consists of 14 residues. V lost 6 bases to trimming and J lost 5 bases, with 18 bases between them. Per the germline V gene, CDR1 is SGHRS and CDR2 is YFSETQ. The CDR3 region has the DNA TGCGCCAGCAAAAACGGCGGAGTCGGAGACGAGCAGTACTTC. Amino acid sequence: CASKNGGVGDEQYF.

The genes are TRBV7-2 and TRBJ2-1; 12 positions match TRBD1. This CDR3 contains 14 residues. Germline loops: CDR1 SGHTA, CDR2 FQGNSA. Trimming at V came to 4 bases and at J to 8 bases, leaving 3 bases not matched to a gene. The chain's CDR3 is CASSSGQGADEQFF. CDR3 in DNA: TGTGCCAGCAGCTCGGGACAGGGGGCCGATGAGCAGTTCTTC.

J is TRBJ2-7 and V is TRBV19; D gene unclear. This CDR3 is 15 amino acids long. V was pared by 5 bases and J by 1 base, with 15 bases between. Germline V gene lookup returns CDR1 LNHDA and CDR2 SQIVND (reference sequence). The CDR3 DNA sequence: TGTGCCAGTAGTTCCGGGTCCGCCCCATCCTACGAGCAGTACTTC. It translates to CASSSGSAPSYEQYF.

The chain is built from TRBV4-3 and TRBJ1-4; D may be TRBD1 (6 bases). Germline V lookup: CDR1 LGHNA, CDR2 YSLEER. The V and J ends lost 0 bases and 8 bases respectively, with 16 bases between them. The CDR3 loop spans 16 amino acids. CDR3: CASSQDHGGQWEKLFF. CDR3 sequence (DNA): TGCGCCAGCAGCCAAGATCACGGGGGGCAGTGGGAAAAACTGTTTTTT.

This chain uses TRBV7-9 with TRBJ2-7; 16 bases fit TRBD2. The germline V gene has CDR1 SEHNR and CDR2 FQNEAQ (reference sequence). This CDR3 has 19 residues. The ends lost 0 bases at V and 1 base at J; junction bases unmatched: 6. The CDR3 nucleotides are TGTGCCAGCAGCTTAGCCGCAGGGACTAGCGGGAGGGTGTCCTACGAGCAGTACTTC. Protein sequence: CASSLAAGTSGRVSYEQYF.

The rearrangement links TRBV28 to TRBJ2-5, with a possible D match to TRBD1 (9 bases). The CDR3 runs 14 residues. The V gene's germline CDR1 is MDHEN and CDR2 SYDVKM. Deletions cut 6 bases from V and 5 bases from J, with 16 bases between. The CDR3 loop is CASRVAGQGETQYF. Written as DNA, the CDR3 is TGTGCCAGCAGGGTAGCGGGACAGGGTGAGACCCAGTACTTC.

The chain recombines TRBV18 with TRBJ1-5; 8 bases are a match to TRBD1. Trimming removed 6 bases from V and 4 bases from J; junction bases left unmatched: 2. The CDR3 runs 13 residues. Per germline, CDR1 KGHSH and CDR2 LQKENI. The CDR3 DNA reads TGTGCCAGCTCGACAGGGGAAAATCAGCCCCAGCATTTT. It is translated as CASSTGENQPQHF. Drawing the rest from reference TRBV18 and TRBJ1-5, the complete variable domain is NAGVMQNPRHLVRRRGQEARLRCSPMKGHSHVYWYRQLPEEGLKFMVYLQKENIIDESGMPKERFSAEFPKEGPSILRIQQVVRGDSAAYFCASSTGENQPQHFGDGTRLSIL.

Only a few counts were recorded for this clone. This chain links TRBV11-2 with TRBJ2-7, with 8 bases aligning to TRBD1. Germline CDR1 is SGHAT and CDR2 is FQNNGV. The CDR3 is made up of 13 amino acids. V was pared by 3 bases and J by 5 bases, with 3 bases of the junction left unmatched. This CDR3 reads CASSFRGPNEQYF. CDR3 coding DNA: TGTGCCAGCAGCTTCAGGGGGCCCAACGAGCAGTACTTC.

The CDR3 bases are TGCGCCAGCAGCTTGGAAAGCGGGAGGGCCGTCACAGATACGCAGTATTTT. The encoded protein is CASSLESGRAVTDTQYF. The chain links TRBV5-1 to TRBJ2-3; the match to TRBD2 covers 10 bases. The junction had 6 bases not matched to a gene; V was cut back by 0 bases and J by 2 bases. The CDR3 contains 17 residues. The germline V gene encodes CDR1 SGHRS and CDR2 YFSETQ.

The chain combines TRBV5-5 with TRBJ1-5; D not resolved. The CDR3 spans 13 residues. CDR1 is SGHKS, CDR2 YYEKEE, per germline (reference sequence). V was clipped by 0 bases and J by 4 bases, with 5 bases between them. CDR3 sequence reads: CASSLEQNQPQHF. CDR3 DNA sequence: TGTGCCAGCAGCTTGGAACAGAATCAGCCCCAGCATTTT.

The chain uses TRBV5-1 and TRBJ2-1, with 8 bases identical to TRBD2. The J segment lost 2 bases and the V segment lost 5 bases, leaving 3 bases of the junction unmatched. Germline CDR1 reads SGHRS; CDR2 reads YFSETQ. The CDR3 totals 14 residues. The CDR3 reads CASSRGGAYNEQFF. In DNA, the CDR3 is TGCGCCAGCAGTCGGGGGGGGGCCTACAATGAGCAGTTCTTC.

The V call is TRBV2, the J call TRBJ2-5; D is possibly TRBD2 (6 bases). Germline loops: CDR1 SNHLY, CDR2 FYNNEI. V shed 3 bases and J shed 4 bases, with 18 bases lying between them. This CDR3 is 16 amino acids long. In DNA, the CDR3 is TGTGCCAGCAGTGATGCCACCGGGACTGTCTCAGAGACCCAGTACTTC. Residues: CASSDATGTVSETQYF.

In its sample, this clone was seen once. V is TRBV5-1 and J is TRBJ2-5, with 11 nucleotides matching TRBD2. The CDR3 length is 17 residues. The V and J ends lost 2 bases and 7 bases, in that order; junction bases with no gene match: 13. From germline, CDR1 is SGHRS and CDR2 YFSETQ. DNA for the CDR3: TGCGCCAGCAGCTTTGGTTCTAGCGGGAGGACGAGAGGGACCCAGTACTTC. Protein product: CASSFGSSGRTRGTQYF.

The chain uses TRBV11-2 and TRBJ2-1; the match to TRBD2 covers 7 bases. Unmatched junction bases numbered 12, after V lost 3 bases and J lost 7 bases. The CDR3 runs 16 residues. In germline, CDR1 is SGHAT, CDR2 FQNNGV. CDR3 in DNA: TGTGCCAGCAGCTTCCCCGGGACTACCCTGAGGAATGAGCAGTTCTTC. Translation gives CASSFPGTTLRNEQFF.

The chain carries TRBV7-6 and TRBJ2-3, with D possibly matching TRBD1 (6 bases). Germline V gene lookup returns CDR1 SGHVS and CDR2 FNYEAQ. The CDR3 length is 16 residues. V was cut by 1 base and J by 1 base, with 12 bases left in between. The chain's CDR3 is CASSLVGRGGTDTQYF. The CDR3 nucleotides are TGTGCCAGCAGCTTAGTAGGCAGGGGCGGCACAGATACGCAGTATTTT.

This clone showed up just once. V is TRBV7-3 and J is TRBJ2-3; possible D gene TRBD2, 7 bases. V was clipped by 1 base and J by 4 bases, with 9 bases between them. In germline, CDR1 is SGHTA, CDR2 FQGTGA. The CDR3 spans 14 residues. The CDR3 nucleotides read TGTGCCAGCAGCTTAATAGGGGGGGCAGATACGCAGTATTTT. Encoded protein: CASSLIGGADTQYF.

Only a few counts were recorded for this clone. The chain carries TRBV28 and TRBJ1-4, with 8 bases identical to TRBD1. V lost 4 bases, J lost 8 bases, and 9 bases stayed unmatched. The CDR3 extends over 15 amino acids. The germline CDR1 and CDR2 sequences are MDHEN and SYDVKM. The CDR3, as DNA: TGTGCCAGCAGTTCCGCGGGACAGGAGAACGAAAAACTGTTTTTT. Amino acids: CASSSAGQENEKLFF.

This clone was recorded only once. The chain combines TRBV30 with TRBJ2-1, with 9 bases matching TRBD2. Germline loops: CDR1 GTSNPN, CDR2 SVGIG (reference sequence). V was clipped by 4 bases and J by 4 bases; unmatched bases: 2. The CDR3 spans 13 residues. DNA for the CDR3: TGTGCCTGGACGAGCGGGAGGTACAATGAGCAGTTCTTC. This gives the protein CAWTSGRYNEQFF.

This chain connects TRBV7-2 to TRBJ2-5; possibly TRBD2 for D (6 bases). The V and J ends lost 2 bases and 10 bases respectively, with 20 bases between them. The CDR3 spans 15 residues. The germline V gene encodes CDR1 SGHTA and CDR2 FQGNSA. The CDR3 is CASSLRGRGSGNQYF. DNA of the CDR3: TGTGCCAGCAGCTTACGGGGCCGGGGGTCAGGGAACCAGTACTTC.

The table lists this clone with a count of one. The V gene is TRBV5-6, the J gene TRBJ1-5, with 8 bases that match TRBD1. The CDR3 length is 15 residues. Germline V lookup: CDR1 SGHDT, CDR2 YYEEEE. The ends lost 0 bases at V and 4 bases at J; junction bases unmatched: 3. The CDR3 sequence is CASSLDRTGNQPQHF. The CDR3 nucleotides read TGTGCCAGCAGCTTGGACCGGACAGGGAATCAGCCCCAGCATTTT.

The V and J genes are TRBV10-1 and TRBJ1-3, with TRBD1 as a possible D gene (6 bases). Trimming took 0 bases from V and 2 from J, leaving 8 bases between them. The CDR3 totals 15 residues. Per the germline V gene, CDR1 is WNHNN and CDR2 is SYGVQD (reference sequence). CDR3 sequence reads: CASSESGTTGNTIYF. The CDR3 DNA is TGCGCCAGCAGTGAGTCCGGGACAACTGGAAACACCATATATTTT.

The genes are TRBV19 and TRBJ1-1; 9 bases are shared with TRBD1. Germline V gives CDR1 LNHDA, CDR2 SQIVND (reference sequence). The J segment lost 4 bases and the V segment lost 4 bases, leaving 19 bases of the junction unmatched. CDR3 size: 19 residues. CDR3 sequence (DNA): TGTGCCAGTAGTAGGTCCAGAATACAGGGGGCAGGATCGGTCACTGAAGCTTTCTTT. It is translated as CASSRSRIQGAGSVTEAFF. Supplemented by reference TRBV19 and TRBJ1-1, the full variable domain reads DGGITQSPKYLFRKEGQNVTLSCEQNLNHDAMYWYRQDPGQGLRLIYYSQIVNDFQKGDIAEGYSVSREKKESFPLTVTSAQKNPTAFYLCASSRSRIQGAGSVTEAFFGQGTRLTVV.

In this sample, this clone turned up a few times. The V and J genes are TRBV28 and TRBJ2-1; the D is unclear. This CDR3 comprises 13 residues. V was trimmed by 0 bases and J by 4 bases, leaving 4 bases between them. Germline CDR1 MDHEN, CDR2 SYDVKM. CDR3 in amino acids: CASSLWRYNEQFF. CDR3 DNA: TGTGCCAGCAGTTTATGGAGATACAATGAGCAGTTCTTC. The variable domain in full, with the rest retrieved from reference TRBV28 and TRBJ2-1, is DVKVTQSSRYLVKRTGEKVFLECVQDMDHENMFWYRQDPGLGLRLIYFSYDVKMKEKGDIPEGYSVSREKKERFSLILESASTNQTSMYLCASSLWRYNEQFFGPGTRLTVL.

The V and J genes are TRBV12-5 and TRBJ2-1; maybe TRBD2 (6 bases). Per the germline V gene, CDR1 is LGHNT and CDR2 is FRNRAP. V was clipped by 5 bases and J by 4 bases, with 24 bases between them. The CDR3 is made up of 18 amino acids. CDR3 amino acids: CASGTWPGTQKTYNEQFF. CDR3 nucleotide sequence: TGTGCTAGTGGTACTTGGCCCGGGACTCAGAAGACATACAATGAGCAGTTCTTC.

The chain joins TRBV4-2 to TRBJ1-2, with 7 bases that match TRBD1. With 6 bases clipped from V and 4 bases from J, the junction kept 8 bases outside the gene matches. The CDR3 length is 14 residues. Per the germline V gene, CDR1 is LGHNA and CDR2 is YNFKEQ. CDR3 DNA: TGTGCCAGCAGGAGGGACAGCTCGTCCTATGGCTACACCTTC. Translated: CASRRDSSSYGYTF.

The CDR3 here is CASSLEGSDGQFF. CDR3 bases: TGCGCCAGCAGCTTGGAAGGAAGCGATGGGCAGTTCTTC. The chain has TRBV5-1 and TRBJ2-1; D not resolved. The germline V gene encodes CDR1 SGHRS and CDR2 YFSETQ. This CDR3 region has 13 residues. Trimming shortened V by 0 bases and J by 12 bases, and 13 bases separated the two germline ends.

There are a few counts of this clone. This chain connects TRBV15 to TRBJ1-2, with D possibly TRBD1 on 5 matching bases. There are 13 residues in the CDR3. The V and J ends lost 1 base and 6 bases respectively, with 9 bases between them. CDR1 is LNHNV, CDR2 YYDKDF, per germline (reference sequence). CDR3 sequence reads: CATSRGQSHGYTF. For the CDR3, the DNA is TGTGCCACCAGCAGAGGACAGAGCCATGGCTACACCTTC.

This clone came up a few times. The V and J genes are TRBV5-5 and TRBJ1-5; D may be TRBD1 (5 bases). Germline V CDR1 and CDR2: SGHKS, YYEKEE (reference sequence). The CDR3 consists of 13 residues. Trimming cost V 4 bases and J 7 bases, with 12 bases left between them. CDR3 protein: CASSQGVGQPQHF. CDR3 bases: TGTGCCAGCAGCCAAGGGGTAGGGCAGCCCCAGCATTTT.

This chain uses TRBV6-5 with TRBJ1-4; 7 nucleotides line up with TRBD1. Germline loops: CDR1 MNHEY, CDR2 SVGAGI. This CDR3 region has 14 residues. V was clipped by 8 bases and J by 7 bases; unmatched bases: 10. CDR3 sequence: CASGKTGRGEKLFF. CDR3 coding DNA: TGTGCCAGCGGAAAGACAGGGCGCGGTGAAAAACTGTTTTTT.

This chain uses TRBV2 with TRBJ2-3; TRBD1 is a possible D gene (6 bases). Germline-derived CDR1 and CDR2 are SNHLY and FYNNEI. The CDR3 extends over 15 amino acids. V was pared by 5 bases and J by 3 bases, with 15 bases between. The CDR3 nucleotides are TGTGCCAGCAGTCTCACAGGGCTCTCGACAGATACGCAGTATTTT. Translation: CASSLTGLSTDTQYF.

The chain combines TRBV7-6 with TRBJ2-3; D remains ambiguous. V gave up 8 bases and J gave up 1 base, with 13 bases separating them. The CDR3 extends over 14 amino acids. Germline V lookup: CDR1 SGHVS, CDR2 FNYEAQ. The CDR3 loop is CASAEHLRTDTQYF. CDR3 in DNA: TGTGCCAGCGCGGAACACTTGCGCACAGATACGCAGTATTTT.